The next 5 T cell receptor beta chains were all read from a single sample in a study of CD8 T cells in Susac syndrome. Random hexamers primed reverse transcription of roughly 0.5 to 1 ug RNA. TCRdb reanalysed the immunoSEQ multiplex PCR reads using MiXCR and keeps one entry per CDR3 protein. The sample includes 250,000 to 300,000 distinct CDR3 sequences, roughly 84% seen only once; the top ten take 0.11%. The material sequenced was CD8+ T cells from PBMCs. The receptors here all came from a human donor with multiple sclerosis.

This sequence joins TRBV27 and TRBJ2-3; D gene ambiguous. Trimming stripped 4 bases from V and 2 bases from J, with 10 bases between. Germline V gives CDR1 MNHEY, CDR2 SMNVEV (reference sequence). The CDR3 has 14 amino acids. The CDR3 sequence is CASSSTRSTDTQYF. The CDR3 DNA reads TGTGCCAGCAGTTCAACCAGATCCACAGATACGCAGTATTTT.

The chain couples TRBV24-1 to TRBJ2-1; the match to TRBD2 covers 11 bases. V shed 5 bases and J 4 bases; nucleotides not matched to a gene: 12. Per germline, CDR1 KGHDR and CDR2 SFDVKD. The length of the CDR3 is 18 residues. In DNA form, the CDR3 reads TGTGCCACCAGTGCCGCAGGGGCCGGGACTAGCGGTTACAATGAGCAGTTCTTC. This sequence encodes CATSAAGAGTSGYNEQFF.

The chain has TRBV27 and TRBJ1-4; no reliable D call. Germline V lookup: CDR1 MNHEY, CDR2 SMNVEV (reference sequence). CDR3 size: 13 residues. V lost 3 bases to trimming and J lost 8 bases, with 10 bases between them. The CDR3 sequence is CASSFLRVEKLFF. The CDR3 DNA reads TGTGCCAGCAGTTTTCTACGAGTAGAAAAACTGTTTTTT. Supplemented by reference TRBV27 and TRBJ1-4, the full variable domain reads EAQVTQNPRYLITVTGKKLTVTCSQNMNHEYMSWYRQDPGLGLRQIYYSMNVEVTDKGDVPEGYKVSRKEKRNFPLILESPSPNQTSLYFCASSFLRVEKLFFGSGTQLSVL.

The CDR3 sequence is CASSPAAVNTEAFF. In DNA form, the CDR3 reads TGTGCCAGCAGCCCCGCGGCTGTGAACACTGAAGCTTTCTTT. This rearrangement joins TRBV6-1 to TRBJ1-1; D is unclear. Germline assignment: CDR1 MNHNS and CDR2 SASEGT. The CDR3 covers 14 residues. Trimming cost V 6 bases and J 0 bases, with 11 bases left between them.

The chain carries TRBV2 and TRBJ2-1, with D perhaps matching TRBD2 (7 bases). Trimming took 7 bases from V and 9 from J, leaving 16 bases between them. CDR3 length equals 13 residues. The germline CDR1 and CDR2 sequences are SNHLY and FYNNEI. CDR3 loop: CASIGGQGSEQFF. The CDR3 nucleotides read TGTGCCAGCATCGGGGGGCAGGGAAGTGAGCAGTTCTTC.